Listed below are T cell receptor beta chains from one sample, sequenced in a study of response to subunit inactivated influenza vaccine. MiXCR, run by TCRdb on the RT-PCR reads, gives a single entry per CDR3 protein. The sample carries approximately 500,000 distinct CDR3 sequences, approximately 12% recorded once. The starting material was PBMCs from blood, obtained 40 to 50 days after vaccination. Receptors originate from a man aged 45-65 years who received an inactivated influenza vaccine. The CDR3 runs from the conserved cysteine through the conserved F or W. The D gene is left open where the match is weak. Some rows have no size entry. The others give once, few or many, or a class for an expanded clone.

cdr3_nt cdr3_aa d_call v_call clone_size j_call
TGTGCCAGCAGTTTGATGGAGACTGAAGCTTTCTTT CASSLMETEAFF . TRBV12-3/TRBV12-4 many TRBJ1-1
TGCAGCGCGGGAGGACTAGCGGGGGGGTACACAGATACGCAGTATTTT CSAGGLAGGYTDTQYF TRBD2 TRBV29-1 . TRBJ2-3
TGCGCCAGCAGCCAAGGAGTCCAGGGGGGAGTAATCAACGAGCAGTACTTC CASSQGVQGGVINEQYF . TRBV4-3 few TRBJ2-7
TGTGCCAGCAGCGTAGGGAATCAGGGGGCTCGTGAGCAGTACTTC CASSVGNQGAREQYF TRBD1 TRBV9 . TRBJ2-7
TGCGCCAGCACCGATGGACAGGGAAAACAAGAGACCCAGTACTTC CASTDGQGKQETQYF TRBD1 TRBV5-1 . TRBJ2-5
TGTGCCAGCAGCGCCTCTAGAGGAATGAACACCGGGGAGCTGTTTTTT CASSASRGMNTGELFF . TRBV4-2 . TRBJ2-2
TGTGCCAGCGGCAGAGGGAGCAGCTACAATGAGCAGTTCTTC CASGRGSSYNEQFF . TRBV6-1 many TRBJ2-1
TGCAGCGCCCGACAAGGGGACAGCCGCTACTACGAGCAGTACTTC CSARQGDSRYYEQYF TRBD1 TRBV29-1 . TRBJ2-7
TGTGCCAGCAGCTTACTGCCCGGGAGCTCCTACGAGCAGTACTTC CASSLLPGSSYEQYF . TRBV5-5 few TRBJ2-7
TGTGCCAGCAGTTCTCACACTGAAGCTTTCTTT CASSSHTEAFF . TRBV12-3/TRBV12-4 few TRBJ1-1
TGTGCCAGCAGCTTATCCAGACAGGGGACTGAAGCTTTCTTT CASSLSRQGTEAFF TRBD1 TRBV7-8 many TRBJ1-1
TGTGCCAGCAGCTCACTAGCGGGGGGGCCGGATGAGCAGTTCTTC CASSSLAGGPDEQFF TRBD2 TRBV11-2 . TRBJ2-1
TGTGCCAAGGAGGACTCTGGGGCCAACGTCCTGACTTTC CAKEDSGANVLTF . TRBV7-9 few TRBJ2-6
TGTGCCAGCAAGTTAGCCGGACATTTCTTTCCAGATACGCAGTATTTT CASKLAGHFFPDTQYF . TRBV4-2 few TRBJ2-3
TGCGCCAGCAGCCAAGATATAATGACTAGCGGGGGAAGTGCCCACGAGCAGTACTTC CASSQDIMTSGGSAHEQYF TRBD2 TRBV4-3 . TRBJ2-7
TGTGCCAGCAGTTTGCAACTAGCGGGAAACAATGAGCAGTTCTTC CASSLQLAGNNEQFF TRBD2 TRBV12-3/TRBV12-4 many TRBJ2-1
TGTGCCAGCAGCCCCCCCGCGGCGAGCTCTGGGGCCAACGTCCTGACTTTC CASSPPAASSGANVLTF . TRBV7-2 few TRBJ2-6
TGTACCAGCTGCCCGGGACCCCTAAAACGGGCCAAAAACATTCAGTACTTC CTSCPGPLKRAKNIQYF . TRBV13 . TRBJ2-4